The rows below give T cell receptor beta chains drawn from one sample of a study of blood T cell repertoires in COVID-19. The data were produced by immunoSEQ multiplex PCR, yet TCRdb's version contains in-frame clones alone and is incomplete. The table lists under 300,000 clones, around nine tenths of them singletons. Sequenced sample: peripheral blood. These receptor sequences come from a woman in her forties who had recovered from COVID-19. Both conserved end residues are part of each CDR3.

J: TRBJ2-1; V: TRBV5-1; CDR3: CATAKSSGGGYNEQFF
J: TRBJ1-1; V: TRBV24-1; CDR3: CATRGSTEAFF
J: TRBJ1-1; V: TRBV19; CDR3: CASKSGGGSYTEAFF
J: TRBJ1-1; V: TRBV5-4; CDR3: CASSLRPGQGRMNTEAFF
J: TRBJ1-2; V: TRBV10-3; CDR3: CATQTGNYGYTF
J: TRBJ1-2; V: TRBV30; CDR3: CAWTRQGTYYGYTF
J: TRBJ1-2; V: TRBV11-3; CDR3: CASTPTGFDGYTF
J: TRBJ2-2; V: TRBV5-1; CDR3: CASSPRTANTGELFF
J: TRBJ2-7; V: TRBV6-5; CDR3: CATMLAGGPYEQYF
J: TRBJ2-2; V: TRBV7-2; CDR3: CASSPQPINTGELFF
J: TRBJ1-3; V: TRBV19; CDR3: CASTGTGHTIYF
J: TRBJ2-2; V: TRBV20-1; CDR3: CSASVAGDTGELFF
J: TRBJ1-1; V: TRBV6-4; CDR3: CASSEHMNTEAFF
J: TRBJ2-1; V: TRBV24-1; CDR3: CATSDPGTSGSRLNEQFF
J: TRBJ2-7; V: TRBV28; CDR3: CASSLGTPPSYEQYF
J: TRBJ2-2; V: TRBV18; CDR3: CASSPSRGVNVGRPPNTGELFF
J: TRBJ1-2; V: TRBV19; CDR3: CASSMVRGLGGYTF
J: TRBJ2-7; V: TRBV7-7; CDR3: CASSPTTRHEQYF
J: TRBJ1-2; V: TRBV7-8; CDR3: CASSPGGGGYGYTF
J: TRBJ1-5; V: TRBV7-2; CDR3: CASSSTNSNQPQHF
J: TRBJ1-2; V: TRBV5-1; CDR3: CASSLSRGEGGYTF
J: TRBJ2-7; V: TRBV27; CDR3: CASSLTGGQGEQYF
J: TRBJ2-2; V: TRBV4-2; CDR3: CASSQAPGTSGRNTGELFF
J: TRBJ2-3; V: TRBV7-9; CDR3: CASSLRDRYTDTQYF
J: TRBJ2-3; V: TRBV30; CDR3: CAWSVLDRGADTQYF
J: TRBJ2-1; V: TRBV9; CDR3: CASSVGRTSGAYNEQFF
J: TRBJ1-5; V: TRBV10-3; CDR3: CAISEGLSNQPQHF
J: TRBJ2-3; V: TRBV7-8; CDR3: CASSALAAPGYTDTQYF
J: TRBJ2-5; V: TRBV5-4; CDR3: CASSSGSLATQETQYF
J: TRBJ1-4; V: TRBV5-3; CDR3: CARGGRSPPEEKLFF
J: TRBJ2-1; V: TRBV7-3; CDR3: CASSPVVLGGGLKYEQFF
J: TRBJ2-7; V: TRBV7-2; CDR3: CASTLRSLAGVGEQYF
J: TRBJ1-1; V: TRBV4-3; CDR3: CASSLLGGEAFF
J: TRBJ2-1; V: TRBV6-5; CDR3: CASSSLGGAWNEQFF
J: TRBJ1-1; V: TRBV7-6; CDR3: CASSPGTGGNTEAFF
J: TRBJ2-3; V: TRBV6-1; CDR3: CASSELAGGADTQYF
J: TRBJ2-2; V: TRBV7-2; CDR3: CASSRTSGRNTGELFF
J: TRBJ2-3; V: TRBV5-1; CDR3: CASSPGLASTDTQYF
J: TRBJ2-7; V: TRBV29-1; CDR3: CSGQGVYEQYF
J: TRBJ1-5; V: TRBV19; CDR3: CASSPLQVRMRQPQHF
J: TRBJ1-2; V: TRBV6-2/TRBV6-3; CDR3: CASSYSVGEANYGYTF
J: TRBJ1-2; V: TRBV25-1; CDR3: CASSGREVSVYGYTF
J: TRBJ2-2; V: TRBV7-8; CDR3: CASSLFGGSGGRELFF
J: TRBJ2-2; V: TRBV11-2; CDR3: CASSLWRRNTGELFF
J: TRBJ2-3; V: TRBV19; CDR3: CASSKVLLRWGTDTQYF
J: TRBJ2-1; V: TRBV30; CDR3: CAWQSAGWGNEQFF
J: TRBJ1-1; V: TRBV3-1/TRBV3-2; CDR3: CASSQKGGDRGRGEAFF
J: TRBJ2-5; V: TRBV30; CDR3: CAWSWAGLAGFETQYF
J: TRBJ1-3; V: TRBV7-2; CDR3: CASSFPPGGGNTIYF
J: TRBJ1-6; V: TRBV5-4; CDR3: CASSLAGTGGVRTLHF
J: TRBJ1-2; V: TRBV9; CDR3: CASSRDSNYGYTF
J: TRBJ1-2; V: TRBV9; CDR3: CASGGAWGYTF
J: TRBJ2-2; V: TRBV6-2/TRBV6-3; CDR3: CASSRPLGGLGGELFF
J: TRBJ1-5; V: TRBV12-3/TRBV12-4; CDR3: CASSNRDNQPQHF
J: TRBJ1-5; V: TRBV7-2; CDR3: CASSPVQRTDNSNQPQHF
J: TRBJ2-5; V: TRBV3-1/TRBV3-2; CDR3: CASRRTVELAGGEETQYF
J: TRBJ2-5; V: TRBV25-1; CDR3: CASSEYGGYVETQYF
J: TRBJ1-1; V: TRBV12-3/TRBV12-4; CDR3: CASSPRPPTEAFF
J: TRBJ2-7; V: TRBV11-3; CDR3: CASSLRGGGEQYF